Each of the 28 T cell receptor beta chains below was sequenced from the same sample in a study of cytomegalovirus exposure and HLA in healthy donors (dated by TCRdb to the late 2010s). The library was generated by the immunoSEQ multiplex PCR assay. The multiplex PCR relied on a mix of 60 forward primers for TCR Vbeta segments and 13 reverse primers for TCR Jbeta segments. Sourced from immuneACCESS, this table was stored by TCRdb with only in-frame sequences that have V and J called. A share of the clones is absent; for the studies checked, an unresolved V gene accounts for under half, and the remainder has no known explanation. The sample data list under 250,000 clones, and about 72% of these were observed just once. The ten largest clonotypes hold approximately 3.9% of the sample. Sample: PBMCs. The receptor set was obtained from a male donor in good health and CMV-seronegative.

V usage is TRBV5-1 and J usage is TRBJ2-1; D gene ambiguous. V was trimmed by 4 bases and J by 7 bases, leaving 9 bases between them. Germline V lookup: CDR1 SGHRS, CDR2 YFSETQ. CDR3 length: 12 amino acids. CDR3 residues: CASSLSTNEQFF. The CDR3 DNA is TGCGCCAGCAGCCTATCGACAAATGAGCAGTTCTTC.

The table lists this clone with a count of one. The V call is TRBV7-2, the J call TRBJ2-6; D perhaps matches TRBD2 (5 bases). Germline assignment: CDR1 SGHTA and CDR2 FQGNSA. Trimming cost V 3 bases and J 0 bases, with 18 bases left between them. The CDR3 loop spans 19 amino acids. In nucleotides, the CDR3 is TGTGCCAGCAGCTTTTCCGCTGGCGGGTGGGGCTCTGGGGCCAACGTCCTGACTTTC. This encodes CASSFSAGGWGSGANVLTF.

The chain is built from TRBV29-1 and TRBJ2-5; a possible D gene is TRBD1 (6 bases). CDR3 length equals 12 residues. The V gene's germline CDR1 is SQVTM and CDR2 ANQGSEA. V was cut by 4 bases and J by 3 bases, with 9 bases left in between. The CDR3 sequence: CSVGDTEETQYF. CDR3 DNA: TGCAGCGTTGGGGACACCGAAGAGACCCAGTACTTC.

Comment on this clone: Other DNA sequences within the sample encode an identical CDR3. The rearrangement joins TRBV11-2 to TRBJ1-4, with D perhaps matching TRBD1 (5 bases). The V gene's germline CDR1 is SGHAT and CDR2 FQNNGV. V was clipped by 5 bases and J by 6 bases, with 10 bases between them. This CDR3 is built from 13 residues. CDR3 sequence reads: CASSPDSYEKLFF. CDR3 sequence (DNA): TGTGCCAGCAGCCCCGACAGCTATGAAAAACTGTTTTTT.

CDR3: CASTLNPPGLNFLTDTQYF. CDR3 sequence (DNA): TGTGCCAGCACCTTAAACCCTCCGGGACTAAACTTCTTGACAGATACGCAGTATTTT. The chain employs TRBV2 and TRBJ2-3, with 7 nucleotides matching TRBD2. Trimming removed 7 bases from V and 3 bases from J; junction bases left unmatched: 22. The CDR3 is 19 residues long. Germline CDR1 is SNHLY and CDR2 is FYNNEI.

V is TRBV5-5 and J is TRBJ1-1, with TRBD1 matching over 7 bases. The ends lost 2 bases at V and 5 bases at J; junction bases unmatched: 6. The CDR3 has 14 amino acids. CDR1 and CDR2 from the germline V gene are SGHKS and YYEKEE (reference sequence). In DNA, the CDR3 is TGTGCCAGCAGCTTTTCGACAGGGACTACTGAAGCTTTCTTT. It encodes CASSFSTGTTEAFF.

This clone was seen a few times. V is TRBV6-5 and J is TRBJ1-5; 11 bases align to TRBD1. The CDR3 length is 15 residues. Germline V CDR1 and CDR2: MNHEY, SVGAGI. V was clipped by 8 bases and J by 3 bases; unmatched bases: 6. The CDR3 loop is CASRRTGGVNQPQHF. CDR3 DNA: TGTGCCAGCCGGAGGACAGGGGGCGTCAATCAGCCCCAGCATTTT.

V and J are TRBV6-4 and TRBJ2-1, with 8 bases lining up with TRBD2. CDR3 length equals 15 residues. With 6 bases clipped from V and 0 bases from J, the junction kept 4 bases outside the gene matches. The germline V gene encodes CDR1 MRHNA and CDR2 SNTAGT. The CDR3 spells CASRALADSYNEQFF. The CDR3, as DNA: TGTGCCAGCAGAGCACTAGCGGACTCCTACAATGAGCAGTTCTTC.

The chain has TRBV5-1 and TRBJ2-3; 11 nucleotides align to TRBD2. Germline CDR1 and CDR2: SGHRS and YFSETQ. This CDR3 spans 15 amino acids. V was pared by 3 bases and J by 4 bases, with 4 bases of the junction left unmatched. The CDR3 DNA sequence: TGCGCCAGCAGCTGGGGGACTAGCGGCTCAGATACGCAGTATTTT. Its protein product is CASSWGTSGSDTQYF. Filled out from reference TRBV5-1 and TRBJ2-3, the complete variable domain reads KAGVTQTPRYLIKTRGQQVTLSCSPISGHRSVSWYQQTPGQGLQFLFEYFSETQRNKGNFPGRFSGRQFSNSRSEMNVSTLELGDSALYLCASSWGTSGSDTQYFGPGTRLTVL.

The chain carries TRBV2 and TRBJ2-3, with D unresolved. CDR3 length: 15 residues. V shed 8 bases and J shed 0 bases, with 15 bases lying between them. CDR1 is SNHLY, CDR2 FYNNEI, per germline. The CDR3 nucleotides are TGTGCCAGCCAATCTGGGCACCAAAGCACAGATACGCAGTATTTT. Its protein is CASQSGHQSTDTQYF.

The chain carries TRBV15 and TRBJ2-3; 12 bases line up with TRBD2. This CDR3 contains 17 residues. V lost 6 bases, J lost 3 bases, and 10 bases stayed unmatched. Germline V lookup: CDR1 LNHNV, CDR2 YYDKDF (reference sequence). DNA of the CDR3: TGTGCCACCAGTAGGCACGTACTAGCGGGAGGTACAGATACGCAGTATTTT. It specifies CATSRHVLAGGTDTQYF. Complete variable domain (other parts from reference TRBV15 and TRBJ2-3): DAMVIQNPRYQVTQFGKPVTLSCSQTLNHNVMYWYQQKSSQAPKLLFHYYDKDFNNEADTPDNFQSRRPNTSFCFLDIRSPGLGDTAMYLCATSRHVLAGGTDTQYFGPGTRLTVL.

V and J are TRBV7-9 and TRBJ2-5; 9 bases map to TRBD2. The CDR3 is 16 amino acids. The V and J ends lost 2 bases and 4 bases, in that order; junction bases with no gene match: 8. Germline values: CDR1 SEHNR, CDR2 FQNEAQ (reference sequence). CDR3 sequence (DNA): TGTGCCAGCAGCTTAAGTAGCGGGAGATTGGGAGAGACCCAGTACTTC. Protein: CASSLSSGRLGETQYF.

The chain uses TRBV5-1 and TRBJ1-2; D remains unclear. Germline assignment: CDR1 SGHRS and CDR2 YFSETQ. V shed 7 bases and J shed 2 bases, with 12 bases lying between them. CDR3 length: 13 residues. This CDR3 reads CASGYGENYGYTF. The CDR3, as DNA: TGCGCCAGCGGGTACGGGGAAAACTATGGCTACACCTTC.

The rearrangement uses TRBV5-6 and TRBJ2-7; TRBD2 matches at 10 bases. The CDR3 has 17 amino acids. Germline values: CDR1 SGHDT, CDR2 YYEEEE. After removal of 0 bases from V and 7 bases from J, the junction contained 13 bases not matched to a gene. CDR3 in DNA: TGTGCCAGCAGCTTGGCCCCCGGGAGCGGGAGGGCCGGGGAGCAGTACTTC. It translates to CASSLAPGSGRAGEQYF. The full variable domain, with the rest looked up from reference TRBV5-6 and TRBJ2-7, is DAGVTQSPTHLIKTRGQQVTLRCSPKSGHDTVSWYQQALGQGPQFIFQYYEEEERQRGNFPDRFSGHQFPNYSSELNVNALLLGDSALYLCASSLAPGSGRAGEQYFGPGTRLTVT.

V gene TRBV28 combines with J gene TRBJ2-2; weak D call: TRBD2 (5 bases). This CDR3 has 14 residues. Germline CDR1 MDHEN, CDR2 SYDVKM. Trimming left V 3 bases short and J 4 bases short, with 9 bases between. The CDR3: CASSLEAGTGELFF. Written as DNA, the CDR3 is TGTGCCAGCAGTTTGGAGGCAGGCACCGGGGAGCTGTTTTTT.

The V gene is TRBV7-8, the J gene TRBJ1-1; tentatively, D is TRBD1 (5 bases). V was cut by 1 base and J by 5 bases, with 17 bases left in between. CDR3 length equals 16 residues. Germline CDR1 SGHVS, CDR2 FQNEAQ. This CDR3 is CASSLVGGGVLTEAFF. The CDR3 DNA is TGTGCCAGCAGCTTAGTTGGGGGAGGGGTATTGACTGAAGCTTTCTTT.

V usage is TRBV29-1 and J usage is TRBJ2-7; 7 bases are a match to TRBD1. Germline V gives CDR1 SQVTM, CDR2 ANQGSEA. V was clipped by 5 bases and J by 5 bases; unmatched bases: 6. There are 12 residues in the CDR3. In nucleotides, the CDR3 is TGCAGCGTTCCGACAGGGTTCGACGAGCAGTACTTC. Its translation is CSVPTGFDEQYF.

This clone was counted a single time. J is TRBJ2-2 and V is TRBV2; D gene unclear. There are 15 residues in the CDR3. Looked up from germline, CDR1 is SNHLY and CDR2 is FYNNEI. Trimming took off 8 bases at V and 0 bases at J, with 13 bases between the two ends. The CDR3 DNA follows: TGTGCCAGCTGCCGTGAGGCGGCGAACACCGGGGAGCTGTTTTTT. Translation gives CASCREAANTGELFF.

This clone showed up many times. The chain joins TRBV4-2 to TRBJ2-1, with 8 positions matching TRBD2. This CDR3 contains 15 residues. The V and J ends lost 7 bases and 7 bases, in that order; junction bases with no gene match: 12. Germline CDR1 LGHNA, CDR2 YNFKEQ. CDR3 loop: CASKREMTSENEQFF. DNA of the CDR3: TGTGCCAGCAAAAGGGAGATGACTAGCGAGAATGAGCAGTTCTTC.

J is TRBJ2-5 and V is TRBV5-4, with TRBD2 matching over 7 bases. The germline CDR1 and CDR2 sequences are SGHNT and YYREEE (reference sequence). This CDR3 has 14 residues. V shed 0 bases and J 3 bases; nucleotides not matched to a gene: 2. DNA of the CDR3: TGTGCCAGCAGCTTGGTCGGGACTAAAGAGACCCAGTACTTC. Protein: CASSLVGTKETQYF.

The CDR3: CASSLMGLERSPYNEQFF. CDR3 nucleotide sequence: TGTGCCAGCAGTTTAATGGGACTAGAAAGATCCCCCTACAATGAGCAGTTCTTC. The chain joins TRBV27 to TRBJ2-1; 8 nucleotides align to TRBD2. With 2 bases clipped from V and 2 bases from J, the junction kept 11 bases outside the gene matches. Germline V gives CDR1 MNHEY, CDR2 SMNVEV (reference sequence). The CDR3 is 18 amino acids.

The V and J genes are TRBV6-5 and TRBJ2-1; D is undetermined. Germline V lookup: CDR1 MNHEY, CDR2 SVGAGI. V lost 0 bases and J 6 bases, leaving 9 bases between the germline ends. The CDR3 totals 14 residues. The CDR3 region has the DNA TGTGCCAGCAGTTACTCGTTAGTGCGCAATGAGCAGTTCTTC. Residues: CASSYSLVRNEQFF.

The rearrangement links TRBV28 to TRBJ2-1, with 7 bases matching TRBD2. The trim removed 3 bases at V and 7 bases at J, leaving 6 bases unmatched. Germline V lookup: CDR1 MDHEN, CDR2 SYDVKM. CDR3 size: 14 residues. This CDR3 is CASSFGLVKNEQFF. CDR3 DNA: TGTGCCAGCAGTTTTGGACTAGTTAAGAATGAGCAGTTCTTC.

V usage is TRBV29-1 and J usage is TRBJ2-2; TRBD1 might be the D (6 bases). V shed 3 bases and J shed 4 bases, with 9 bases lying between them. The germline V gene has CDR1 SQVTM and CDR2 ANQGSEA. This CDR3 is built from 13 residues. The CDR3 DNA reads as TGCAGCGTTGACAGGGGCGGCACCGGGGAGCTGTTTTTT. Encoded protein: CSVDRGGTGELFF.

The DNA for the CDR3 is TGTGCCTCGAGGGGGTTGAGGTATGGCTACACCTTC. Amino acids: CASRGLRYGYTF. The J gene is TRBJ1-2, the V gene TRBV27, with D possibly being TRBD1 (6 bases). CDR3 length equals 12 residues. Trimming stripped 11 bases from V and 5 bases from J, with 15 bases between. The germline V gene has CDR1 MNHEY and CDR2 SMNVEV (reference sequence).

The V call is TRBV7-2, the J call TRBJ1-2, with 7 bases matching TRBD1. V trimming: 5 bases; J trimming: 4 bases; junction bases outside the gene matches: 4. The germline V gene encodes CDR1 SGHTA and CDR2 FQGNSA. The CDR3 loop spans 13 amino acids. In DNA, the CDR3 is TGTGCCAGCAGCCGCGACAGGGTCTATGGCTACACCTTC. Protein: CASSRDRVYGYTF. Full variable domain (outside the CDR3, taken from reference TRBV7-2 and TRBJ1-2): GAGVSQSPSNKVTEKGKDVELRCDPISGHTALYWYRQSLGQGLEFLIYFQGNSAPDKSGLPSDRFSAERTGGSVSTLTIQRTQQEDSAVYLCASSRDRVYGYTFGSGTRLTVV.

V is TRBV5-5 and J is TRBJ1-4; unclear D gene. There are 14 residues in the CDR3. The V end was cut by 1 base, the J end by 6 bases, with 10 bases between. Per the germline V gene, CDR1 is SGHKS and CDR2 is YYEKEE (reference sequence). The CDR3 loop reads CASSLYYEDEKLFF. CDR3 DNA sequence: TGTGCCAGCAGCTTGTATTATGAGGATGAAAAACTGTTTTTT.

The chain links TRBV15 to TRBJ2-2; D is unresolved. In germline, CDR1 is LNHNV, CDR2 YYDKDF (reference sequence). This CDR3 has 14 residues. Between the trimmed V and J ends, which lost 0 bases and 7 bases, there was a span of 9 bases. CDR3 coding DNA: TGTGCCACCAGCAGAGACAGGTTTGGCGGGGAGCTGTTTTTT. Its translation: CATSRDRFGGELFF.